The sequence of this T cell receptor beta chain was determined in a study of cytomegalovirus exposure and HLA in healthy donors. General observations from the study: Per a later analysis, 16,951 TCR beta sequences showed association with HLA alleles at 0.05 false discovery rate. Most of the TCR beta V segments (in an earlier analysis) were productive either about 87% or about 30% of the time. Follow-up analysis later connected one missense variant in DCLRE1C with trimming of TCR beta V- and J-genes.

V lost 4 bases, J lost 4 bases, and 10 bases lay in between. The CDR3 is 14 amino acids. Germline V gene data show CDR1 as MNHNY and CDR2 as SVGAGI (reference sequence). Primers: 60 Vbeta forward and 13 Jbeta reverse. This table comes from immunoSEQ multiplex PCR, and its TCRdb copy is limited to in-frame clones, with some not included. Of 130,000 to 150,000 clones listed, 68% are singletons. As to this clone: Its antigen remains unknown.

Sequenced input: PBMCs. This chain connects TRBV6-6 to TRBJ1-4, with a possible D match to TRBD1 (6 bases). The sequence was obtained from a man in his sixties in good health and CMV-seronegative. In DNA form, the CDR3 reads TGTGCCAGCAGTTTCGACAGGTTTAATGAAAAACTGTTTTTT. As protein: CASSFDRFNEKLFF.